The 15 T cell receptor beta chains below come from one sample, sequenced in a study of blood T cell repertoires in COVID-19. Assay: immunoSEQ multiplex PCR; the TCRdb copy retains only in-frame clones and omits some. The sample yields some 400,000 clones, approximately 89% seen once. Source material: peripheral blood. These receptors were obtained from a woman in her fifties or sixties with COVID-19, enrolled during active disease.

This clone was observed once. The V gene is TRBV5-1, the J gene TRBJ2-7; maybe TRBD2 (5 bases). V lost 0 bases and J lost 0, with 7 bases in between. Germline CDR1 is SGHRS and CDR2 is YFSETQ. The CDR3 contains 14 residues. The CDR3 reads CASSLGGFSYEQYF. The CDR3 bases are TGCGCCAGCAGCTTGGGCGGGTTCTCCTACGAGCAGTACTTC.

The CDR3 protein is CASSWTGEHSPLHF. Written as DNA, the CDR3 is TGTGCCAGCAGTTGGACAGGGGAGCATTCACCCCTCCACTTT. The chain links TRBV11-2 to TRBJ1-6, with TRBD1 matching 9 bases. Germline V CDR1 and CDR2: SGHAT, FQNNGV. Trimming took 6 bases from V and 8 from J; bases not matched to a gene: 5. The CDR3 extends over 14 amino acids. The entire variable domain, with the rest obtained from reference TRBV11-2 and TRBJ1-6, is as follows: EAGVAQSPRYKIIEKRQSVAFWCNPISGHATLYWYQQILGQGPKLLIQFQNNGVVDDSQLPKDRFSAERLKGVDSTLKIQPAKLEDSAVYLCASSWTGEHSPLHFGNGTRLTVT.

This clone was picked up a small number of times. The rearrangement links TRBV5-1 to TRBJ1-2; TRBD1 is a possible D gene (5 bases). This CDR3 has 13 residues. Trimming left V 6 bases short and J 5 bases short, with 14 bases between. Germline CDR1 is SGHRS and CDR2 is YFSETQ. The chain's CDR3 is CASTPAGGYGYTF. DNA for the CDR3: TGCGCCAGCACCCCGGCCGGGGGGTATGGCTACACCTTC. Filled out from reference TRBV5-1 and TRBJ1-2, the complete variable domain reads KAGVTQTPRYLIKTRGQQVTLSCSPISGHRSVSWYQQTPGQGLQFLFEYFSETQRNKGNFPGRFSGRQFSNSRSEMNVSTLELGDSALYLCASTPAGGYGYTFGSGTRLTVV.

The rearrangement uses TRBV19 and TRBJ1-1; D may be TRBD1 (5 bases). Trimming pared 6 bases from V and 2 bases from J, leaving 10 bases between. The germline V gene has CDR1 LNHDA and CDR2 SQIVND (reference sequence). The CDR3 sequence is 13 residues long. The CDR3 bases are TGTGCCAGTAGAATTAGGGGAAACACTGAAGCTTTCTTT. Amino acid sequence: CASRIRGNTEAFF.

This chain uses TRBV3-1 (or the pseudogene TRBV3-2) with TRBJ1-2; no definite D call. V dropped 0 bases and J dropped 4 bases, with 9 bases sitting between them. Germline V gives CDR1 LGHDT, CDR2 YNNKEL (reference sequence). The CDR3 contains 14 residues. CDR3 in amino acids: CASSQDLAVYGYTF. CDR3 bases: TGTGCCAGCAGCCAAGATCTCGCGGTCTATGGCTACACCTTC.

DNA for the CDR3: TGTGCCAGCAGCCAAGAGGGGACAGGCCTAACCTACGAGCAGTACTTC. Translating gives CASSQEGTGLTYEQYF. J is TRBJ2-7 and V is TRBV4-2, with TRBD1 identical over 8 bases. The length of the CDR3 is 16 residues. CDR1 is LGHNA, CDR2 YNFKEQ, per germline. The J segment lost 2 bases and the V segment lost 0 bases, leaving 6 bases of the junction unmatched.

This chain joins TRBV5-1 and TRBJ1-2, with 8 bases fitting TRBD1. The germline gives CDR1 SGHRS, CDR2 YFSETQ. J was trimmed by 8 bases and V by 6 bases; bases with no gene match: 6. CDR3 length equals 12 residues. DNA of the CDR3: TGCGCCAGCACACTGGACAGGGCCGGCTACACCTTC. Residues: CASTLDRAGYTF.

Notes on this clone: At the DNA level, this CDR3 is encoded by other sequences in the same sample as well. The chain has TRBV5-1 and TRBJ1-5; unclear D gene. Trimming removed 0 bases from V and 1 base from J, with 5 bases in between. The CDR3 is 14 residues long. Per the germline V gene, CDR1 is SGHRS and CDR2 is YFSETQ. The CDR3 sequence: CASSLDGSNQPQHF. CDR3 coding DNA: TGCGCCAGCAGCTTGGATGGCAGCAATCAGCCCCAGCATTTT.

The rearrangement joins TRBV28 to TRBJ1-1; D not certain. Looked up from germline, CDR1 is MDHEN and CDR2 is SYDVKM. This CDR3 comprises 15 residues. Trimming shortened V by 5 bases and J by 7 bases, and 20 bases separated the two germline ends. The CDR3, as DNA: TGTGCCAGCAGTCTCAACCCCGGGTTGAGCGGTGAAGCTTTCTTT. It yields the protein CASSLNPGLSGEAFF. The complete variable domain, with remaining parts taken from reference TRBV28 and TRBJ1-1, reads DVKVTQSSRYLVKRTGEKVFLECVQDMDHENMFWYRQDPGLGLRLIYFSYDVKMKEKGDIPEGYSVSREKKERFSLILESASTNQTSMYLCASSLNPGLSGEAFFGQGTRLTVV.

V gene TRBV6-6 combines with J gene TRBJ1-1, with D unresolved. From germline, CDR1 is MNHNY and CDR2 SVGAGI (reference sequence). V lost 6 bases, J lost 5 bases, and 16 bases lay in between. The CDR3 is made up of 14 amino acids. CDR3 bases: TGTGCCAGCAGCCTCGGGGTCCCTCGGACTGAAGCTTTCTTT. Translated: CASSLGVPRTEAFF.

The rearrangement joins TRBV5-1 to TRBJ1-2; no clear D. V gave up 3 bases and J gave up 4 bases, with 10 bases separating them. Looked up from germline, CDR1 is SGHRS and CDR2 is YFSETQ. The CDR3 extends over 13 amino acids. The CDR3 spells CASSSPEGYGYTF. The DNA for the CDR3 is TGCGCCAGCAGCTCCCCCGAGGGCTATGGCTACACCTTC.

The chain recombines TRBV5-4 with TRBJ1-2, with 7 positions matching TRBD1. V dropped 4 bases and J dropped 2; count of bases not matched to a gene: 5. Germline loops: CDR1 SGHNT, CDR2 YYREEE (reference sequence). The CDR3 covers 14 residues. The CDR3 sequence is CASSPGQINYGYTF. The CDR3 nucleotides are TGTGCCAGCAGCCCGGGACAGATAAACTATGGCTACACCTTC.

V usage is TRBV7-9 and J usage is TRBJ2-7, with a tentative D call TRBD2 (5 bases). Trimming took off 5 bases at V and 9 bases at J, with 23 bases between the two ends. CDR3 length: 15 residues. Germline-derived CDR1 and CDR2 are SEHNR and FQNEAQ (reference sequence). CDR3 protein: CASSNPGGGSWVQYF. DNA of the CDR3: TGTGCCAGCAGCAACCCAGGAGGCGGGTCGTGGGTGCAGTACTTC.

This rearrangement joins TRBV4-2 to TRBJ2-3, with 14 positions matching TRBD2. V was pared by 0 bases and J by 5 bases, with 10 bases of the junction left unmatched. The germline V gene has CDR1 LGHNA and CDR2 YNFKEQ. The CDR3 covers 19 residues. CDR3 nucleotide sequence: TGTGCCAGCAGCCAAGATCGGTACTCCGGGACTAGCGGGGGAGATACGCAGTATTTT. This translates into CASSQDRYSGTSGGDTQYF.

CDR3 residues: CASSDSRGSNTGELFF. In nucleotides, the CDR3 is TGTGCCAGCAGTGACTCCAGGGGATCTAACACCGGGGAGCTGTTTTTT. V gene TRBV6-4 combines with J gene TRBJ2-2; tentatively, D is TRBD1 (6 bases). The CDR3 extends over 16 amino acids. Trimming stripped 0 bases from V and 2 bases from J, with 10 bases between. Germline-derived CDR1 and CDR2 are MRHNA and SNTAGT.